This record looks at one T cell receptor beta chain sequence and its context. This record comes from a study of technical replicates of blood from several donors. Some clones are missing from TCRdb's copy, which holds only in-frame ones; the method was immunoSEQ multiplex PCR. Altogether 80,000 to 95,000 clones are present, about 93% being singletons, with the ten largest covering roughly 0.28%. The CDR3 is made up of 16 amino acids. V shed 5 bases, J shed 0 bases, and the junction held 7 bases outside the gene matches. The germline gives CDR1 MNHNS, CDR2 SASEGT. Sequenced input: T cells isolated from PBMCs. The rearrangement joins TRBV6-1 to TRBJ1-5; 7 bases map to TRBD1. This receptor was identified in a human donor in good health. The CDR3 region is CASSKGTETSNQPQHF. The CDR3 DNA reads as TGTGCCAGCAGTAAAGGGACAGAGACTAGCAATCAGCCCCAGCATTTT.